The entry below describes one T cell receptor (beta chain). The data are from a study of T cell changes during pregnancy in multiple sclerosis. Deletions cut 1 base from V and 2 bases from J, with 15 bases between. Germline V gives CDR1 LGHNA, CDR2 YNFKEQ. The CDR3 extends over 16 amino acids. The table came from immunoSEQ multiplex PCR; TCRdb's copy has only in-frame clones and leaves some out. The repertoire includes around 50,000 clones, 91% of them detected once, and roughly 1.2% sits in the top ten. This rearrangement joins TRBV4-2 to TRBJ2-7; a weak D match, TRBD1 (6 bases). The TCR originated in a female donor in good health, enrolled as a control in a pregnancy study. The sample here was peripheral blood, taken after pregnancy. CDR3 region: CASSQGSAGDAYEQYF. CDR3 nucleotides: TGTGCCAGCAGCCAAGGTTCGGCAGGGGACGCCTACGAGCAGTACTTC.